The 31 T cell receptor beta chains in this list originate from one sample, sequenced in a study of T-cell memory formation after mild COVID-19 (dated by TCRdb to the early 2020s). Libraries came from 5' RACE. TCRdb lists the instrument as Illumina NovaSeq 6000. TCRdb took the public reads, trimmed them with fastp at Q25, ran MiXCR for clone calling and kept in-frame beta chains. Merged by CDR3 protein, the rows form single entries marked with the most common genes and DNA. The sample records about 600,000 distinct CDR3 sequences, about a fifth of which are singletons. Jointly, the top ten make up about 8.2% of the sample. What was sequenced was PBMCs or a T cell subset sorted from them (not recorded which). The receptors come from an adult woman who had mild COVID-19 (a few samples of this study predate the infection). The sample titles of this study are shuffled in the database, so cell type and time point are left out; the donor was told from shared clones.

The genes are TRBV6-5 and TRBJ1-6; 7 nucleotides line up with TRBD1. V dropped 4 bases and J dropped 8; count of bases not matched to a gene: 8. CDR1 MNHEY and CDR2 SVGAGI come from the germline V gene. CDR3 length: 15 residues. The CDR3, as DNA: TGTGCCAGCAGTTCCCTGACAGGGAGGGATTCACCCCTCCACTTT. Translation: CASSSLTGRDSPLHF.

This clonotype was seen only a few times. CDR3 DNA sequence: TGTGCCTGGAGTGCCCCAGTTCGGGGCAGGTATGGCTACACCTTC. Protein sequence: CAWSAPVRGRYGYTF. The chain links TRBV30 to TRBJ1-2, with TRBD1 as a possible D gene (5 bases). Germline CDR1 and CDR2: GTSNPN and SVGIG (reference sequence). The CDR3 has 15 amino acids. The V gene lost 1 base and the J gene lost 5 bases, with 17 bases spanning the gap.

The rearrangement links TRBV12-3 or TRBV12-4 to TRBJ2-1; 8 nucleotides line up with TRBD2. The CDR3 consists of 15 residues. V was clipped by 7 bases and J by 0 bases; unmatched bases: 5. The CDR3: CASTKRELSYNEQFF. The CDR3 coding sequence is TGTGCCAGCACCAAGCGGGAGCTCTCCTACAATGAGCAGTTCTTC.

This clonotype was observed a few times. This chain uses TRBV7-2 with TRBJ2-7; 14 bases line up with TRBD2. Losses at the gene ends were 3 bases for V and 3 bases for J; bases not matched to a gene: 4. This CDR3 comprises 16 residues. Germline CDR1 is SGHTA and CDR2 is FQGNSA. This CDR3 reads CASSLGLAGAYYEQYF. CDR3 nucleotide sequence: TGTGCCAGCAGCTTGGGACTAGCGGGGGCCTACTACGAGCAGTACTTC.

DNA for the CDR3: TGCAGTGCTAGAAGTAGCGAGGATTGGACAGATACGCAGTATTTT. Its translation: CSARSSEDWTDTQYF. The chain couples TRBV20-1 to TRBJ2-3; possibly TRBD2 for D (5 bases). The V end was cut by 2 bases, the J end by 3 bases, with 15 bases between. The germline V gene encodes CDR1 DFQATT and CDR2 SNEGSKA (reference sequence). The CDR3 is 15 amino acids.

In this sample, this clonotype turned up a few times. The V and J genes are TRBV6-2 or TRBV6-3 and TRBJ2-7; perhaps TRBD1 as D (6 bases). From germline, CDR1 is MNHEY and CDR2 SVGEGT. The V gene lost 2 bases and the J gene lost 5 bases, with 13 bases spanning the gap. The CDR3 contains 14 residues. This chain's CDR3 is CASSYVGGVNEQYF. CDR3 DNA: TGTGCCAGCAGTTACGTAGGGGGTGTCAACGAGCAGTACTTC.

The chain recombines TRBV7-3 with TRBJ2-3, with 7 bases fitting TRBD2. Germline V gives CDR1 SGHTA, CDR2 FQGTGA. This CDR3 contains 17 residues. The J segment lost 6 bases and the V segment lost 1 base, leaving 13 bases of the junction unmatched. The CDR3 region has the DNA TGTGCCAGCAGCTTAAGACTAGTAGGCGGGGGTAAGGATACGCAGTATTTT. As protein: CASSLRLVGGGKDTQYF.

The chain is built from TRBV28 and TRBJ1-2; 7 bases line up with TRBD1. The CDR3 length is 14 residues. Germline CDR1 reads MDHEN; CDR2 reads SYDVKM. Trimming cost V 5 bases and J 8 bases; bases outside gene matches: 11. This CDR3 is CASSAVSGGNGYTF. DNA for the CDR3: TGTGCCAGCAGTGCCGTCTCAGGGGGTAACGGCTACACCTTC.

The chain combines TRBV18 with TRBJ2-1; D perhaps matches TRBD2 (5 bases). The V and J ends lost 2 bases and 8 bases respectively, with 19 bases between them. The CDR3 extends over 16 amino acids. CDR1 and CDR2 (germline): KGHSH, LQKENI. CDR3 bases: TGTGCCAGCTCACCATTGTGGGAGAGTCGGTATGATGAGCAGTTCTTC. It translates to CASSPLWESRYDEQFF.

This clonotype was observed a handful of times. This chain links TRBV12-3 or TRBV12-4 with TRBJ2-7; TRBD2 is a possible D gene (6 bases). Trimming left V 4 bases short and J 7 bases short, with 23 bases between. CDR3 size: 16 residues. The chain's CDR3 is CASSSYRSGTPGEQYF. In nucleotides, the CDR3 is TGTGCCAGCAGTTCCTACCGATCCGGGACTCCCGGGGAGCAGTACTTC.

This clonotype was recorded a few times. This chain uses TRBV27 with TRBJ1-1, with D hard to call. Germline V CDR1 and CDR2: MNHEY, SMNVEV (reference sequence). Trimming cost V 5 bases and J 4 bases, with 11 bases left between them. This CDR3 region has 13 residues. The CDR3 spells CASSTGGSTEAFF. CDR3 bases: TGTGCCAGCAGTACGGGAGGGTCCACTGAAGCTTTCTTT.

This clonotype was observed a few times. This chain connects TRBV6-6 to TRBJ2-7; 9 positions match TRBD2. The junction had 9 bases not matched to a gene; V was cut back by 6 bases and J by 3 bases. Germline CDR1 is MNHNY and CDR2 is SVGAGI (reference sequence). CDR3 length: 15 residues. CDR3 in DNA: TGTGCCAGCAGACAGAGGGGAGCGGGAGGCTACGAGCAGTACTTC. It specifies CASRQRGAGGYEQYF.

The chain links TRBV7-2 to TRBJ2-7; the D is unclear. The CDR3 totals 12 residues. CDR1 SGHTA and CDR2 FQGNSA come from the germline V gene. The germline V and J ends were trimmed by 3 bases and 9 bases, with 12 bases remaining between them. This CDR3 is CASSFEESGQYF. The CDR3 DNA sequence: TGTGCCAGCAGCTTCGAGGAATCAGGGCAGTACTTC.

J is TRBJ2-2 and V is TRBV24-1; D gene uncertain. V was cut by 6 bases and J by 0 bases, with 10 bases left in between. The CDR3 sequence is 15 residues long. The germline gives CDR1 KGHDR, CDR2 SFDVKD. CDR3 bases: TGTGCCACCAGTCACCAGGCAGCGAACACCGGGGAGCTGTTTTTT. Translating gives CATSHQAANTGELFF.

This clonotype showed up just a few times. The chain carries TRBV29-1 and TRBJ2-2; D is possibly TRBD1 (5 bases). Germline V gene data show CDR1 as SQVTM and CDR2 as ANQGSEA. V lost 8 bases and J 2 bases, leaving 15 bases between the germline ends. The CDR3 runs to 14 residues. CDR3 DNA: TGCAGCCCTTTACAACAGGCAAACACCGGGGAGCTGTTTTTT. This sequence encodes CSPLQQANTGELFF.

The chain has TRBV28 and TRBJ1-5, with D possibly being TRBD1 (6 bases). The CDR3 sequence is 13 residues long. V lost 8 bases to trimming and J lost 3 bases, with 11 bases between them. Germline V gene sequence: CDR1 MDHEN, CDR2 SYDVKM. CDR3 sequence (DNA): TGTGCCAGCTGGACAGCGGTCAATCAGCCCCAGCATTTT. Translated, it gives CASWTAVNQPQHF.

This sequence joins TRBV30 and TRBJ2-7; D gene unclear. The CDR3 has 12 amino acids. Trimming shortened V by 1 base and J by 7 bases, and 11 bases separated the two germline ends. CDR1 is GTSNPN, CDR2 SVGIG, per germline (reference sequence). CDR3 residues: CAWSGSLKEQYF. Here the CDR3 DNA reads TGTGCCTGGAGTGGCTCTTTAAAGGAGCAGTACTTC.

This clonotype has just a few counts. The rearrangement joins TRBV7-9 to TRBJ2-5; 8 bases align to TRBD1. The CDR3 is made up of 15 amino acids. Germline CDR1 reads SEHNR; CDR2 reads FQNEAQ (reference sequence). V shed 1 base and J 2 bases; nucleotides not matched to a gene: 3. The chain's CDR3 is CASSLEWTGQETQYF. The CDR3 DNA reads TGTGCCAGCAGCTTAGAGTGGACAGGGCAAGAGACCCAGTACTTC.

As DNA, the CDR3 is TGCAGTGCTCCCCGTCCGGGGATACGGGAGACCCAGTACTTC. This translates into CSAPRPGIRETQYF. This chain uses TRBV20-1 with TRBJ2-5, with D possibly being TRBD2 (5 bases). There are 14 residues in the CDR3. With 5 bases removed from V and 5 bases from J, the gap between germline ends came to 18 bases. Germline values: CDR1 DFQATT, CDR2 SNEGSKA (reference sequence).

This clonotype was counted a few times. The chain recombines TRBV10-3 with TRBJ2-3; 7 nucleotides agree with TRBD1. Looked up from germline, CDR1 is ENHRY and CDR2 is SYGVKD. This CDR3 contains 14 residues. V lost 6 bases to trimming and J lost 0 bases; unmatched junction nucleotides: 3. The CDR3 loop is CAIRGQRSTDTQYF. The CDR3 region has the DNA TGTGCCATCAGGGGACAGAGAAGCACAGATACGCAGTATTTT.

This clonotype was recorded at least ten times. V usage is TRBV29-1 and J usage is TRBJ2-3; TRBD2 aligns across 10 bases. CDR1 and CDR2 from the germline V gene are SQVTM and ANQGSEA. This CDR3 contains 15 residues. V shed 3 bases and J 6 bases; nucleotides not matched to a gene: 9. CDR3 DNA sequence: TGCAGCGTTGACCTACTAGCGGGGCCTCGCGATACGCAGTATTTT. Its translation: CSVDLLAGPRDTQYF.

The genes are TRBV29-1 and TRBJ2-7; no reliable D call. V was cut by 0 bases and J by 2 bases, with 17 bases left in between. This CDR3 is built from 16 residues. Germline CDR1 SQVTM, CDR2 ANQGSEA. As DNA, the CDR3 is TGCAGCGTTGAAGATTCGCGCGGTGGGGATCCCTACGAGCAGTACTTC. Translated: CSVEDSRGGDPYEQYF.

The J gene is TRBJ2-3, the V gene TRBV12-3 or TRBV12-4, with D unclear. V lost 3 bases and J 4 bases, leaving 8 bases between the germline ends. CDR3 length equals 13 residues. The CDR3 reads CASSLDPADTQYF. The CDR3 DNA reads as TGTGCCAGCAGTTTGGACCCCGCAGATACGCAGTATTTT.

This clonotype was seen ten or more times. V usage is TRBV14 and J usage is TRBJ2-7; 10 bases fit TRBD1. Germline V CDR1 and CDR2: SGHDN, FVKESK. This CDR3 is built from 20 residues. V shed 0 bases and J 1 base; nucleotides not matched to a gene: 15. CDR3 sequence (DNA): TGTGCCAGCAGCCAAGATCGGGGAGGGACAGGGGCTATCCCTTCCTACGAGCAGTACTTC. It translates to CASSQDRGGTGAIPSYEQYF.

In DNA, the CDR3 is TGTGCCAGCAGCTTGGCGTCTCAGAGAGAAGCTTTCTTT. This translates into CASSLASQREAFF. J is TRBJ1-1 and V is TRBV7-9; D not certain. V dropped 3 bases and J dropped 8 bases, with 13 bases sitting between them. The CDR3 is 13 residues long. In germline, CDR1 is SEHNR, CDR2 FQNEAQ (reference sequence).

Only a few counts were recorded for this clonotype. The chain couples TRBV15 to TRBJ1-5; weak D call: TRBD1 (5 bases). V shed 8 bases and J shed 3 bases, with 14 bases lying between them. This CDR3 contains 14 residues. Germline V gene data show CDR1 as LNHNV and CDR2 as YYDKDF (reference sequence). The CDR3 sequence: CATFSTVTNQPQHF. The CDR3 DNA follows: TGTGCCACCTTTTCGACAGTTACCAATCAGCCCCAGCATTTT.

This clonotype occurred many times. This sequence joins TRBV28 and TRBJ2-4; no reliable D call. The CDR3 is made up of 14 amino acids. Germline CDR1 MDHEN, CDR2 SYDVKM. Trimming pared 4 bases from V and 1 base from J, leaving 8 bases between. The CDR3 loop reads CASSSLSAKNIQYF. The CDR3 nucleotides read TGTGCCAGCAGTTCCCTCAGTGCCAAAAACATTCAGTACTTC.

The CDR3 is CASSSSDTNTGELFF. The CDR3 coding sequence is TGTGCCAGCAGCTCTAGCGACACGAACACCGGGGAGCTGTTTTTT. The J gene is TRBJ2-2, the V gene TRBV7-9, with D tentatively TRBD2 (6 bases). In germline, CDR1 is SEHNR, CDR2 FQNEAQ (reference sequence). The CDR3 has 15 amino acids. V was pared by 4 bases and J by 0 bases, with 9 bases between.

This clonotype was counted only a few times. The CDR3 DNA is TGTGCCAGCAGCTCGCAGGGACTGGTCACTGAAGCTTTCTTT. It translates to CASSSQGLVTEAFF. The chain uses TRBV7-2 and TRBJ1-1; the D gene is possibly TRBD1 (5 bases). The V gene's germline CDR1 is SGHTA and CDR2 FQGNSA. V was shortened by 4 bases and J by 4 bases, with 13 bases between the two germline ends. This CDR3 region has 14 residues.

The chain uses TRBV9 and TRBJ1-2; TRBD1 aligns across 7 bases. CDR3 length: 14 residues. Per the germline V gene, CDR1 is SGDLS and CDR2 is YYNGEE. The J segment lost 5 bases and the V segment lost 4 bases, leaving 8 bases of the junction unmatched. CDR3 coding DNA: TGTGCCAGCAGCCCCCCCGGGACAGCTTATGGCTACACCTTC. Protein product: CASSPPGTAYGYTF.

The chain employs TRBV7-3 and TRBJ1-6; no clear D gene. The CDR3 is made up of 12 amino acids. With 2 bases removed from V and 15 bases from J, the gap between germline ends came to 11 bases. Germline V CDR1 and CDR2: SGHTA, FQGTGA. CDR3 nucleotides: TGTGCCAGCAGCTTAGAGGGAGGCCTCCTCCACTTT. Protein: CASSLEGGLLHF.